The 13 T cell receptor beta chains given below trace back to one sample, sequenced in a study of cytomegalovirus exposure and HLA in healthy donors. The study ran its PCR with 60 Vbeta and 13 Jbeta primers. Produced via immunoSEQ multiplex PCR; TCRdb's table is partial and in-frame only. The table lists some 170,000 clones, roughly 81% of them singletons. The sample consisted of PBMCs. The receptors shown here come from a woman in her late teens or twenties in good health and CMV-seropositive.

The table lists this clone with a few counts. The sample carries other DNA sequences with the same CDR3. The chain links TRBV7-9 to TRBJ1-1; perhaps TRBD1 as D (5 bases). CDR1 and CDR2 (germline): SEHNR, FQNEAQ (reference sequence). This CDR3 comprises 15 residues. With 1 base removed from V and 0 bases from J, the gap between germline ends came to 9 bases. The DNA of the CDR3 is TGTGCCAGCAGCTTAGTTCAGGGAATGAACACTGAAGCTTTCTTT. This encodes CASSLVQGMNTEAFF.

J is TRBJ1-1 and V is TRBV18; 7 positions agree with TRBD1. The CDR3 extends over 16 amino acids. Per the germline V gene, CDR1 is KGHSH and CDR2 is LQKENI. With V trimmed by 4 bases and J by 1 base, 9 bases remained unmatched. As DNA, the CDR3 is TGTGCCAGCTCACGAGAAGTACAGGGGCCGAACACTGAAGCTTTCTTT. As protein: CASSREVQGPNTEAFF.

This clone was seen only a few times. The chain couples TRBV7-9 to TRBJ2-1, with 7 bases fitting TRBD2. The germline CDR1 and CDR2 sequences are SEHNR and FQNEAQ (reference sequence). The J segment lost 5 bases and the V segment lost 5 bases, leaving 9 bases of the junction unmatched. This CDR3 has 15 amino acids. CDR3 region: CASSISGWVDNEQFF. The CDR3 DNA reads as TGTGCCAGCAGCATTAGCGGGTGGGTCGACAATGAGCAGTTCTTC.

This clone was recorded once. The chain is built from TRBV25-1 and TRBJ2-5, with 9 bases that match TRBD1. The CDR3 extends over 16 amino acids. Trimming removed 2 bases from V and 2 bases from J; junction bases left unmatched: 6. Germline V CDR1 and CDR2: MGHDK, SYGVNS. The CDR3 sequence is CASSERGTGPQETQYF. The CDR3 region has the DNA TGTGCCAGCAGTGAACGGGGGACAGGGCCACAAGAGACCCAGTACTTC. Full variable domain (remainder filled in from reference TRBV25-1 and TRBJ2-5): EADIYQTPRYLVIGTGKKITLECSQTMGHDKMYWYQQDPGMELHLIHYSYGVNSTEKGDLSSESTVSRIRTEHFPLTLESARPSHTSQYLCASSERGTGPQETQYFGPGTRLLVL.

The chain has TRBV18 and TRBJ2-3; 9 bases map to TRBD2. Germline V gene data show CDR1 as KGHSH and CDR2 as LQKENI. The CDR3 sequence is 18 residues long. V dropped 2 bases and J dropped 3; count of bases not matched to a gene: 12. The CDR3 spells CASSPMAGGPRRTDTQYF. The DNA for the CDR3 is TGTGCCAGCTCACCAATGGCGGGGGGGCCGAGACGGACAGATACGCAGTATTTT.

This clone was counted a few times. J is TRBJ1-1 and V is TRBV6-1; TRBD1 is a possible D gene (6 bases). The germline gives CDR1 MNHNS, CDR2 SASEGT. The CDR3 totals 13 residues. V was pared by 10 bases and J by 8 bases, with 20 bases between. The CDR3 DNA follows: TGTGCCATCCAGACCGGGGACACCGAAGAAGCTTTCTTT. Translating it yields CAIQTGDTEEAFF.

V and J are TRBV14 and TRBJ2-1, with 8 positions matching TRBD2. The trim removed 0 bases at V and 5 bases at J, leaving 9 bases unmatched. CDR3 length: 17 amino acids. Germline CDR1 SGHDN, CDR2 FVKESK. The CDR3 sequence is CASSQEDLSGVDNEQFF. CDR3 in DNA: TGTGCCAGCAGCCAAGAGGACCTTAGCGGGGTAGACAATGAGCAGTTCTTC.

The chain couples TRBV5-1 to TRBJ2-7; the D is unclear. Trimming stripped 9 bases from V and 3 bases from J, with 13 bases between. The CDR3 spans 12 residues. The germline V gene encodes CDR1 SGHRS and CDR2 YFSETQ. The CDR3, as DNA: TGCGCCACGCAGTTTGGTGGCTACGAGCAGTACTTC. Its protein is CATQFGGYEQYF.

The chain joins TRBV7-6 to TRBJ2-2, with a weak D call TRBD1 (6 bases). The germline gives CDR1 SGHVS, CDR2 FNYEAQ. The CDR3 runs 15 residues. The V end lost 2 bases, the J end lost 7 bases, and 14 bases lay between the germline ends. Written as DNA, the CDR3 is TGTGCCAGCAGCTTAAACAGGGATTGGGGCGGGGAGCTGTTTTTT. It yields the protein CASSLNRDWGGELFF.

The V gene is TRBV6-1, the J gene TRBJ1-6; TRBD1 might be the D (5 bases). V was pared by 11 bases and J by 5 bases, with 10 bases between. This CDR3 is built from 12 residues. Per germline, CDR1 MNHNS and CDR2 SASEGT. The CDR3 DNA follows: TGTGCCCACGGGGGGGATAATTCACCCCTCCACTTT. This codes for CAHGGDNSPLHF.

V is TRBV6-6 and J is TRBJ2-3; 9 positions match TRBD1. The V segment lost 6 bases and the J segment 5 bases; nucleotides outside the gene matches: 12. The germline gives CDR1 MNHNY, CDR2 SVGAGI (reference sequence). This CDR3 spans 16 amino acids. The CDR3 loop is CASRPSTGGEGDTQYF. The CDR3 DNA is TGTGCCAGCAGACCAAGTACAGGGGGCGAGGGAGATACGCAGTATTTT.

The CDR3 loop is CASTQRPDRGDTEAFF. In nucleotides, the CDR3 is TGTGCCAGTACGCAGAGGCCGGACAGGGGAGACACTGAAGCTTTCTTT. The genes are TRBV19 and TRBJ1-1; 9 bases match TRBD1. V lost 7 bases, J lost 3 bases, and 12 bases stayed unmatched. The CDR3 extends over 16 amino acids. Germline V lookup: CDR1 LNHDA, CDR2 SQIVND (reference sequence).

This chain connects TRBV7-8 to TRBJ1-6, with D perhaps TRBD1 (5 bases). Trimming took 3 bases from V and 7 from J, leaving 19 bases between them. Germline CDR1 is SGHVS and CDR2 is FQNEAQ. The CDR3 is 17 amino acids. The CDR3 is CASSLTSPRGSNSPLHF. The CDR3 coding sequence is TGTGCCAGCAGCTTGACCTCACCACGGGGGAGCAATTCACCCCTCCACTTT. Together with reference TRBV7-8 and TRBJ1-6, the CDR3 gives the full variable domain: GAGVSQSPRYKVAKRGQDVALRCDPISGHVSLFWYQQALGQGPEFLTYFQNEAQLDKSGLPSDRFFAERPEGSVSTLKIQRTQQEDSAVYLCASSLTSPRGSNSPLHFGNGTRLTVT.